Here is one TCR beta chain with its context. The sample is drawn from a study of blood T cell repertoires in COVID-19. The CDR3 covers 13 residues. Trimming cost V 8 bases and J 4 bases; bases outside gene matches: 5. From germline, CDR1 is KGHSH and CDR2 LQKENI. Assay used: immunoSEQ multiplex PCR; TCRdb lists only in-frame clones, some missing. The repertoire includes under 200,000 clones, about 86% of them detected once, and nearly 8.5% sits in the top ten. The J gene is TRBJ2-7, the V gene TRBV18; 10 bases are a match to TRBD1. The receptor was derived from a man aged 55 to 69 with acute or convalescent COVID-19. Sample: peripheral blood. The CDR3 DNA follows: TGTGCCAGCCGTACGGGACAGGGGTACGAGCAGTACTTC. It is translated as CASRTGQGYEQYF.